This T cell receptor (beta chain) was captured by sequencing in a study of blood T cell repertoires in COVID-19. This clone has only a few counts. This CDR3 spans 17 amino acids. The V segment lost 2 bases and the J segment 1 base; nucleotides outside the gene matches: 2. Germline V gene lookup returns CDR1 LNHNV and CDR2 YYDKDF (reference sequence). Sequencing was performed with immunoSEQ multiplex PCR; in TCRdb, only in-frame clones are kept and a portion is missing. The data contain over 150,000 clones, around nine tenths of them singletons. This rearrangement joins TRBV15 to TRBJ2-2; 12 nucleotides align to TRBD2. The receptor's source is a man aged 50 to 60 with COVID-19, enrolled during active disease. Sequencing input: peripheral blood. The CDR3 loop reads CATSRILAGGNTGELFF. For the CDR3, the DNA is TGTGCCACCAGCAGAATACTAGCGGGGGGGAACACCGGGGAGCTGTTTTTT.